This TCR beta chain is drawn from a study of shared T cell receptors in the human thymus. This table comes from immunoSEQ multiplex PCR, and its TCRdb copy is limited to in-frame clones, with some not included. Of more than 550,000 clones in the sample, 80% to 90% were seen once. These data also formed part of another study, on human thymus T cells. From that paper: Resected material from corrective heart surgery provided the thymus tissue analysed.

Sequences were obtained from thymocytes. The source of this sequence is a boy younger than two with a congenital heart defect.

The CDR3 region has the DNA TGCGCCAGCAGCTTGTGGGGGCGCGTGGATGAGCAGTTCTTC. Encoded protein: CASSLWGRVDEQFF. This chain links TRBV5-1 with TRBJ2-1, with D perhaps matching TRBD1 (6 bases). V was trimmed by 1 base and J by 8 bases, leaving 13 bases between them. This CDR3 is built from 14 residues. Germline CDR1 SGHRS, CDR2 YFSETQ.